Listed here are 15 T cell receptor beta chains from one sample, sequenced in a study of shared clonotypes between healthy human individuals. Libraries were prepared by immunoSEQ multiplex PCR; TCRdb keeps only in-frame clonotypes and omits some of them. There are about 710,000 clones in the sample; roughly 73% occur only once, and about 1.8% lies in the top ten. The sequencing input was memory CD4+ T cells sorted from blood. The subset was: CD45RA-negative fraction. The receptors were gathered from a woman aged 30 to 39 in good health.

The chain employs TRBV4-2 and TRBJ1-5; no clear D gene. Trimming took 5 bases from V and 1 from J, leaving 9 bases between them. Per germline, CDR1 LGHNA and CDR2 YNFKEQ. CDR3 length equals 14 residues. This CDR3 is CASSSPRSNQPQHF. CDR3 DNA sequence: TGTGCCAGCAGCTCCCCCAGGAGCAATCAGCCCCAGCATTTT.

This chain joins TRBV1 and TRBJ2-1. TRBV1 is described as a pseudogene. The length of the CDR3 is 17 residues. The CDR3 loop reads CTSSPRASSTSYNEQFF. DNA of the CDR3: TGCACCAGCAGCCCTCGGGCCTCCTCAACCTCCTACAATGAGCAGTTCTTC.

For this clone: The sample has other DNA sequences that encode this CDR3 too. The chain combines TRBV28 with TRBJ1-3, with unresolved D. The germline gives CDR1 MDHEN, CDR2 SYDVKM. CDR3 length equals 15 residues. With 3 bases removed from V and 4 bases from J, the gap between germline ends came to 13 bases. For the CDR3, the DNA is TGTGCCAGCAGTTTGGGTCGCTACTCAGGAAACACCATATATTTT. This sequence encodes CASSLGRYSGNTIYF. Supplemented by reference TRBV28 and TRBJ1-3, the full variable domain reads DVKVTQSSRYLVKRTGEKVFLECVQDMDHENMFWYRQDPGLGLRLIYFSYDVKMKEKGDIPEGYSVSREKKERFSLILESASTNQTSMYLCASSLGRYSGNTIYFGEGSWLTVV.

The J gene is TRBJ2-4, the V gene TRBV7-9, with a tentative D call TRBD1 (6 bases). V dropped 5 bases and J dropped 2 bases, with 22 bases sitting between them. This CDR3 spans 18 amino acids. CDR1 SEHNR and CDR2 FQNEAQ come from the germline V gene (reference sequence). In nucleotides, the CDR3 is TGTGCCAGCAGCCAGGGGACAATAATTCCCTTTTCCAAAAACATTCAGTACTTC. Amino acid sequence: CASSQGTIIPFSKNIQYF.

This clone has only a few counts. The CDR3 nucleotides are TGTGCCAGCAGCTTAGCTGCCGGACCCTACGAGCAGTACTTC. It yields the protein CASSLAAGPYEQYF. The chain has TRBV7-2 and TRBJ2-7; D gene uncertain. Per the germline V gene, CDR1 is SGHTA and CDR2 is FQGNSA. There are 14 residues in the CDR3. The V end was cut by 0 bases, the J end by 2 bases, with 8 bases between.

This sequence joins TRBV5-1 and TRBJ2-3; TRBD2 agrees at 9 bases. The CDR3 sequence is 15 residues long. Germline trimming cut 4 bases from V and 0 bases from J; bases unmatched to any gene: 3. The germline gives CDR1 SGHRS, CDR2 YFSETQ. CDR3 sequence: CASSPGLASTDTQYF. The CDR3 DNA is TGCGCCAGCAGCCCGGGACTAGCTAGCACAGATACGCAGTATTTT. Full variable domain (rest looked up from reference TRBV5-1 and TRBJ2-3): KAGVTQTPRYLIKTRGQQVTLSCSPISGHRSVSWYQQTPGQGLQFLFEYFSETQRNKGNFPGRFSGRQFSNSRSEMNVSTLELGDSALYLCASSPGLASTDTQYFGPGTRLTVL.

J is TRBJ1-2 and V is TRBV7-9; D might be TRBD1 (5 bases). Trimming left V 1 base short and J 8 bases short, with 26 bases between. Per germline, CDR1 SEHNR and CDR2 FQNEAQ (reference sequence). The CDR3 contains 18 residues. CDR3 coding DNA: TGTGCCAGCAGCTTAGAATGGGGCGGGGTAGAGGACCGCGGAGGCTACACCTTC. Protein sequence: CASSLEWGGVEDRGGYTF.

This chain connects TRBV14 to TRBJ2-5, with 7 bases fitting TRBD1. Germline V gene sequence: CDR1 SGHDN, CDR2 FVKESK. The CDR3 runs 15 residues. V shed 3 bases, J shed 2 bases, and the junction held 6 bases outside the gene matches. The CDR3 nucleotides are TGTGCCAGCAGCCAGCCGCAGGGGGTACAAGAGACCCAGTACTTC. Protein product: CASSQPQGVQETQYF.

V and J are TRBV2 and TRBJ1-5, with D unresolved. The CDR3 extends over 15 amino acids. Germline V lookup: CDR1 SNHLY, CDR2 FYNNEI. With 4 bases removed from V and 1 base from J, the gap between germline ends came to 11 bases. The CDR3 protein is CASSGEALSNQPQHF. CDR3 coding DNA: TGTGCCAGCAGTGGGGAGGCCTTAAGCAATCAGCCCCAGCATTTT.

This chain joins TRBV30 and TRBJ2-6; TRBD1 matches at 8 bases. The CDR3 extends over 16 amino acids. V lost 1 base, J lost 0 bases, and 2 bases stayed unmatched. CDR1 and CDR2 from the germline V gene are GTSNPN and SVGIG (reference sequence). CDR3 nucleotides: TGTGCCTGGAGTGGCAGGGGGCGCTCTGGGGCCAACGTCCTGACTTTC. This codes for CAWSGRGRSGANVLTF.

The V and J genes are TRBV14 and TRBJ1-1, with D unresolved. Germline V gene sequence: CDR1 SGHDN, CDR2 FVKESK. Trimming stripped 4 bases from V and 5 bases from J, with 11 bases between. The length of the CDR3 is 13 residues. The CDR3 DNA follows: TGTGCCAGCAGCCCCCAACCAGATACTGAAGCTTTCTTT. It specifies CASSPQPDTEAFF.

V usage is TRBV29-1 and J usage is TRBJ2-1; a possible D gene is TRBD2 (6 bases). V was pared by 7 bases and J by 6 bases, with 16 bases between. Per germline, CDR1 SQVTM and CDR2 ANQGSEA. CDR3 length equals 13 residues. CDR3 coding DNA: TGCAGCGCTGGGCATACTAGCAGCAATGAGCAGTTCTTC. Encoded protein: CSAGHTSSNEQFF.

The chain joins TRBV4-1 to TRBJ1-4, with D possibly matching TRBD1 (6 bases). Trimming removed 1 base at V and 8 bases at J, with 14 bases between. CDR1 is MGHRA and CDR2 is YSYEKL in the germline V gene. CDR3 length: 15 residues. CDR3 region: CASSQGNRAGEKLFF. CDR3 sequence (DNA): TGCGCCAGCAGCCAAGGGAACAGGGCAGGAGAAAAACTGTTTTTT.

Ten or more counts support this clone. The J gene is TRBJ2-2, the V gene TRBV6-1; maybe TRBD2 (6 bases). There are 15 residues in the CDR3. Trimming stripped 6 bases from V and 3 bases from J, with 14 bases between. From germline, CDR1 is MNHNS and CDR2 SASEGT. The DNA for the CDR3 is TGTGCCAGCAGCGTGGGGACTCTCCACACCGGGGAGCTGTTTTTT. Translated, it gives CASSVGTLHTGELFF.

The chain is built from TRBV7-9 and TRBJ1-5; D perhaps matches TRBD1 (5 bases). The CDR3 has 13 amino acids. Per the germline V gene, CDR1 is SEHNR and CDR2 is FQNEAQ (reference sequence). Trimming removed 3 bases at V and 3 bases at J, with 6 bases between. CDR3 amino acids: CASSLGLNQPQHF. CDR3 nucleotides: TGTGCCAGCAGCTTGGGACTCAATCAGCCCCAGCATTTT. The full variable domain, its missing parts supplied by reference TRBV7-9 and TRBJ1-5, is DTGVSQNPRHKITKRGQNVTFRCDPISEHNRLYWYRQTLGQGPEFLTYFQNEAQLEKSRLLSDRFSAERPKGSFSTLEIQRTEQGDSAMYLCASSLGLNQPQHFGDGTRLSIL.